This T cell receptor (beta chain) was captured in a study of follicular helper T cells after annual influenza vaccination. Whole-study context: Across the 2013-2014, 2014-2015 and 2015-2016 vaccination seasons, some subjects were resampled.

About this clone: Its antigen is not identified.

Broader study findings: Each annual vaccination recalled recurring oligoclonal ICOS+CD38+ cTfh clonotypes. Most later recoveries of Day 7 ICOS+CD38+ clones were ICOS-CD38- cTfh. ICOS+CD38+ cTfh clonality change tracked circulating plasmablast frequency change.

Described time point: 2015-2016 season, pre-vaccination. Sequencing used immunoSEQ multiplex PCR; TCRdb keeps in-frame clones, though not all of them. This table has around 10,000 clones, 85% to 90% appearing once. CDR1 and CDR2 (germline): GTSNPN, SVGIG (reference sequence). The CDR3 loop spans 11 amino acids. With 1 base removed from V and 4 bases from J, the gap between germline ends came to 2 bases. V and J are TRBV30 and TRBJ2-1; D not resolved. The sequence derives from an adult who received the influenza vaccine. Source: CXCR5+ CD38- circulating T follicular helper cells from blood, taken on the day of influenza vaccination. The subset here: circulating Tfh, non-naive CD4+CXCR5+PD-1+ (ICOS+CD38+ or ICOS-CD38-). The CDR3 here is CAWSDYNEQFF. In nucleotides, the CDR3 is TGTGCCTGGAGTGATTACAATGAGCAGTTCTTC.